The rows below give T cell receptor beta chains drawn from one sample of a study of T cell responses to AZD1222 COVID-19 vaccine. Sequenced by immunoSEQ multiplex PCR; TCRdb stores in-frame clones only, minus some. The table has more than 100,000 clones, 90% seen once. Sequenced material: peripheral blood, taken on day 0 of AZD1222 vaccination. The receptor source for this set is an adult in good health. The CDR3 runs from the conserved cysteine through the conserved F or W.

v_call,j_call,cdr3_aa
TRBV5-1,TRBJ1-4,CASSLKITGRGGEKLFF
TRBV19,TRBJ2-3,CASSTVGLGATDTQYF
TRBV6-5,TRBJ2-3,CASSYSVAQTQYF
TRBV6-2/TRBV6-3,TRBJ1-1,CASSYGGNLNTEAFF
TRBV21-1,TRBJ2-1,CASSKAGTSGFLSSYNEQFF
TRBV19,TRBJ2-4,CASSAPKGNIQYF
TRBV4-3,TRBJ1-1,CASSQDPVGGEAFF
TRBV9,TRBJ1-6,CASSLGTGDSPLHF
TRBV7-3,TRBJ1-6,CASSLTGVNSPLHF
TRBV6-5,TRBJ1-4,CASSLRRGANEKLFF
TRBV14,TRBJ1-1,CASSQDLPILAEAFF
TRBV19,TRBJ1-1,CASSIGGQAMNTEAFF
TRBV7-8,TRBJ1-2,CASSLPVTGLGSDGYTF
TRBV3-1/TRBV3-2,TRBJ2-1,CASNLRRGGASYNEQFF
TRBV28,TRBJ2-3,CASSLSNRTGTDTQYF
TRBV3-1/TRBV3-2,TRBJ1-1,CASSQEYLGQAAFF
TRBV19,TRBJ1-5,CASTLQGFNQPQHF
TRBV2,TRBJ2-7,CASERLAGGDSYEQYF
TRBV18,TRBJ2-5,CASSPQWETGLETQYF
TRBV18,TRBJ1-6,CASSPRWTGGTSPLHF
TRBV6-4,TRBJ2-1,CASSEGLAGGEQFF
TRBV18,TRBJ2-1,CASSPQYGQGQLYNEQFF
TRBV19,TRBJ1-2,CASSILSGLYGYTF
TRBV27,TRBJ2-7,CASSLRTSGGAYF
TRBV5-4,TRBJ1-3,CASSLGGSGPSGNTIYF
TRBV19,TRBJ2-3,CASSRGPRADTQYF
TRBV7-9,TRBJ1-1,CATNQGVAEAFF
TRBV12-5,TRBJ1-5,CASGLWRGTYSNQPQHF
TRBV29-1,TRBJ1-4,CSGRTGGEKLFF
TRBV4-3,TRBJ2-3,CASSQAGGPDTQYF
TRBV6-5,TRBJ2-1,CASSYPGLYNEQFF
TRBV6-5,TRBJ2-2,CASRGQAGRELFF
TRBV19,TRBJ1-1,CASFRVEAFF
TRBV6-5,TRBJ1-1,CASSLTTNTEAFF
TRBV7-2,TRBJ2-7,CASSLLTGGTYEQYF
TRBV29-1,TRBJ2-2,CSVESGSGELFF
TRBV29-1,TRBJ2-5,CSVEGSTSGTQETQYF
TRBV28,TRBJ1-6,CASSLGPGGSPLHF
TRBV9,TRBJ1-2,CASSAASRNYGYTF
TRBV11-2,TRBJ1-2,CASSQGQGALGYTF
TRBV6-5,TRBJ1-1,CASSYRGLGNTEAFF
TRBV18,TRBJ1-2,CASSTPDRAYYGYTF
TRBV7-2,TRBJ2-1,CASSSDRGHEQFF
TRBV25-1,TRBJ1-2,CASSDEPRIYGYTF
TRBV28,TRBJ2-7,CASSSPISRLGEQYF
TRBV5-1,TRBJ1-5,CASSESGSNQPQHF
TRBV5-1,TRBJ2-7,CASSFTGSVSTYEQYF
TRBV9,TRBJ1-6,CASSLGGSPDPNSPLHF
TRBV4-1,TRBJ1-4,CASSQSPGRDSEKLFF
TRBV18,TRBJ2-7,CASSLGQGRVTSGPYEQYF